A selection of T cell receptor beta chains follows, all from one sample in a study of cytomegalovirus exposure and HLA in healthy donors. The table came from immunoSEQ multiplex PCR; TCRdb's copy has only in-frame clones and leaves some out. The sample includes around 120,000 clones. Material for sequencing was PBMCs. These receptors came from a man aged 50-59 years in good health and CMV-seronegative. The CDR3 runs from the conserved cysteine through the conserved F or W. A D gene is named only where the DNA matches it firmly.

>-|TRBJ1-3|TRBV19
TGTGCCAGTAGAAACGGAGCTGGAAACACCATATATTTT
CASRNGAGNTIYF
>TRBD2|TRBJ2-3|TRBV7-9
TGTGCCAGCAGCCACGAAGGGAGGGCAGATACGCAGTATTTT
CASSHEGRADTQYF
>TRBD2|TRBJ2-3|TRBV18
TGTGCCAGCTCACCTTACAGGACTAGCGGAGGGGCAGATACGCAGTATTTT
CASSPYRTSGGADTQYF
>TRBD1|TRBJ2-2|TRBV11-2
TGTGCCAGCAGCTTACCCCGGGACAGGGGGCCGAACACCGGGGAGCTGTTTTTT
CASSLPRDRGPNTGELFF
>TRBD2|TRBJ2-1|TRBV13
TGTGCCAGCAGCTTAGGACTAGCGGAGTCCTACAATGAGCAGTTCTTC
CASSLGLAESYNEQFF
>-|TRBJ2-2|TRBV7-2
TGTGCCAGCAGCTTTCCGGGAACCGGGGAGCTGTTTTTT
CASSFPGTGELFF
>TRBD1|TRBJ1-1|TRBV18
TGTGCCAGCTCACCTAGTTTGGGACAGGGGAACACTGAAGCTTTCTTT
CASSPSLGQGNTEAFF
>-|TRBJ2-1|TRBV29-1
TGCAGCGCCCGGTGGAATGAGCAGTTCTTC
CSARWNEQFF
>-|TRBJ1-1|TRBV14
TGTGCCAGCAGCCAACAGAGGGGGATGGTCACTGAAGCTTTCTTT
CASSQQRGMVTEAFF
>TRBD1|TRBJ1-6|TRBV19
TGTGCCAGTAGAAAAACCCCCGGACAGGCTAATTCACCCCTCCACTTT
CASRKTPGQANSPLHF
>TRBD1|TRBJ1-1|TRBV5-6
TGTGCCAGCAGTTCTACCGGGACAGGGCTGCGGACTGAAGCTTTCTTT
CASSSTGTGLRTEAFF
>-|TRBJ1-1|TRBV30
TGTGCCTGGAGTTGGCGGAATGAAGCTTTCTTT
CAWSWRNEAFF
>TRBD2|TRBJ2-7|TRBV7-9
TGTGCCAGCACCGTGGGCGGGAGCTCCTACGAGCAGTACTTC
CASTVGGSSYEQYF
>-|TRBJ2-7|TRBV5-6
TGTGCCAGCAGCTTGGACAGAATAACCTACGAGCAGTACTTC
CASSLDRITYEQYF
>TRBD2|TRBJ2-2|TRBV7-2
TGTGCCAGCAGCCCTAGGACTAGCGGGAATACCGGGGAGCTGTTTTTT
CASSPRTSGNTGELFF
>-|TRBJ1-5|TRBV19
TGTGCCAGTAGTATCCTGGCTGGCCAACAGCCCCAGCATTTT
CASSILAGQQPQHF
>TRBD2|TRBJ2-1|TRBV18
TGTGCCAGCTCATCAAGCGTAGCGGGAGGGCCGGGTGAGCAGTTCTTC
CASSSSVAGGPGEQFF
>-|TRBJ1-5|TRBV7-2
TGTGCCAGCAGCAACGAGGTCGGCAGAGGCTGGCCCCAGCATTTT
CASSNEVGRGWPQHF
>-|TRBJ1-2|TRBV25-1
TGTGCCAGCAGTGAAGCTAGGGGCGGTGGCTACACCTTC
CASSEARGGGYTF
>-|TRBJ2-2|TRBV27
TGTGCCAGCAGTTTTACGAACACCGGGGAGCTGTTTTTT
CASSFTNTGELFF
>-|TRBJ1-2|TRBV30
TGTGCCTGGAGTGTACCCCGTCAGGGCTATGGCTACACCTTC
CAWSVPRQGYGYTF
>TRBD1|TRBJ1-1|TRBV7-9
TGTGCCAGCAGCACAGGGGGCGGGACTGAAGCTTTCTTT
CASSTGGGTEAFF
>TRBD1|TRBJ2-7|TRBV11-2
TGTGCCAGCAGCCCAGGGGGCTGGGTCGACGAGCAGTACTTC
CASSPGGWVDEQYF
>-|TRBJ2-2|TRBV19
TGTGCCAGTAGTGGTTACACTACGAACACCGGGGAGCTGTTTTTT
CASSGYTTNTGELFF
>-|TRBJ2-2|TRBV6-1
TGTGCCAGCAGTGAAGGAAACAGAAACTTGAACACCGGGGAGCTGTTTTTT
CASSEGNRNLNTGELFF
>TRBD2|TRBJ2-1|TRBV4-3
TGCGCCAGCAGCCAAGAACCCGGGACTAGCCTTGAGCAGTTCTTC
CASSQEPGTSLEQFF
>-|TRBJ2-3|TRBV18
TGTGCCAGCTCACCCCTGCGCGCAGATACGCAGTATTTT
CASSPLRADTQYF
>-|TRBJ2-7|TRBV6-6
TGTGCCAGCAGAGACAGCTCCTACGAGCAGTACTTC
CASRDSSYEQYF
>-|TRBJ1-2|TRBV19
TGTGCCAGTAGTGTGACAGCTTCTAACTATGGCTACACCTTC
CASSVTASNYGYTF
>-|TRBJ1-1|TRBV5-5
TGTGCCAGCATCCTGACCGACATGAACACTGAAGCTTTCTTT
CASILTDMNTEAFF
>TRBD1|TRBJ2-1|TRBV27
TGTGCCAGGGATCGACAGGGCTACGGCAATGAGCAGTTCTTC
CARDRQGYGNEQFF
>TRBD1|TRBJ2-7|TRBV5-1
TGCGCCAGCAGCTTGGGGGGGACAGGGGGCGGCGACGAGCAGTACTTC
CASSLGGTGGGDEQYF
>-|TRBJ2-4|TRBV18
TGTGCCAGCTCACCACAGGGGTCCATAGCCAAAAACATTCAGTACTTC
CASSPQGSIAKNIQYF
>TRBD2|TRBJ2-7|TRBV4-2
TGTGCCAGCAGCCAAGGTAGCGGGATAGTCTCCTACGAGCAGTACTTC
CASSQGSGIVSYEQYF
>-|TRBJ1-5|TRBV7-9
TGTGCCAGCAGCTCCAGGGAAGGCAATCAGCCCCAGCATTTT
CASSSREGNQPQHF
>TRBD1|TRBJ2-7|TRBV19
TGTGCCAGTAGTACGACAGGGGGATACTACGAGCAGTACTTC
CASSTTGGYYEQYF
>-|TRBJ1-6|TRBV4-3
TGCGCCAGCAGCCAAGACCCCGGGTTTACCGGTTCACCCCTCCACTTT
CASSQDPGFTGSPLHF
>TRBD2|TRBJ2-1|TRBV4-3
TGCGCCAGCAGCCCAATTGGGACTAGCGGGGGGTTATACAATGAGCAGTTCTTC
CASSPIGTSGGLYNEQFF
>-|TRBJ2-1|TRBV5-4
TGTGCCAGCAGCCCCACGCGGAATGAGCAGTTCTTC
CASSPTRNEQFF
>-|TRBJ2-7|TRBV4-1
TGCGCCAGCAGCCAAGCGCCTATAGTACAGGGTCCCGAGCAGTACTTC
CASSQAPIVQGPEQYF
>TRBD2|TRBJ2-1|TRBV18
TGTGCCAGCTCACCGGCTTCCGGCGGGGGCTCCTACAATGAGCAGTTCTTC
CASSPASGGGSYNEQFF